Below, 22 T cell receptor beta chains from the same sample are listed, as sequenced in a study of blood T cell repertoires in COVID-19. Measured with immunoSEQ multiplex PCR; TCRdb has only the in-frame clones, and not every one. The data show about 62,000 clones, with 70% to 85% seen just once and over 20% held by the top ten. Sample: peripheral blood. The receptor set was obtained from an elderly woman with active or convalescent COVID-19.

The V call is TRBV7-9, the J call TRBJ1-1; D is unclear. Germline CDR1 is SEHNR and CDR2 is FQNEAQ (reference sequence). Trimming stripped 6 bases from V and 1 base from J, with 9 bases between. There are 13 residues in the CDR3. The CDR3 here is CASSNVRNTEAFF. CDR3 DNA sequence: TGTGCCAGCAGTAATGTTAGGAACACTGAAGCTTTCTTT.

This clone appeared a few times. V is TRBV7-9 and J is TRBJ1-2; no firm D call. Germline V CDR1 and CDR2: SEHNR, FQNEAQ (reference sequence). The CDR3 extends over 13 amino acids. The V and J ends lost 5 bases and 4 bases respectively, with 11 bases between them. CDR3: CASSQEAAYGYTF. In DNA, the CDR3 is TGTGCCAGCAGCCAGGAGGCTGCCTATGGCTACACCTTC. The full variable domain, completed using reference TRBV7-9 and TRBJ1-2, is DTGVSQNPRHKITKRGQNVTFRCDPISEHNRLYWYRQTLGQGPEFLTYFQNEAQLEKSRLLSDRFSAERPKGSFSTLEIQRTEQGDSAMYLCASSQEAAYGYTFGSGTRLTVV.

The V gene is TRBV5-6, the J gene TRBJ1-2; 9 positions match TRBD1. The germline CDR1 and CDR2 sequences are SGHDT and YYEEEE. The CDR3 contains 16 residues. J lost 5 bases, V lost 1 base, and 9 bases had no gene match. The CDR3 sequence: CASSLPRQGVGYGYTF. The CDR3 DNA reads TGTGCCAGCAGCTTGCCAAGACAGGGGGTGGGATATGGCTACACCTTC.

The chain is built from TRBV7-2 and TRBJ1-3; possibly TRBD1 for D (6 bases). This CDR3 region has 15 residues. Germline lookup yields CDR1 SGHTA and CDR2 FQGNSA. V was cut by 5 bases and J by 0 bases, with 11 bases left in between. As DNA, the CDR3 is TGTGCCAGCAGCCTAAAAGGGGGCTCTGGAAACACCATATATTTT. Translating gives CASSLKGGSGNTIYF.

The chain has TRBV5-1 and TRBJ2-5; no reliable D call. Per the germline V gene, CDR1 is SGHRS and CDR2 is YFSETQ. The CDR3 extends over 13 amino acids. V was trimmed by 4 bases and J by 5 bases, leaving 12 bases between them. The CDR3 DNA is TGCGCCAGCAGCGGCGCGGCAAAGGAGACCCAGTACTTC. Translating gives CASSGAAKETQYF. The full variable domain, completed using reference TRBV5-1 and TRBJ2-5, is KAGVTQTPRYLIKTRGQQVTLSCSPISGHRSVSWYQQTPGQGLQFLFEYFSETQRNKGNFPGRFSGRQFSNSRSEMNVSTLELGDSALYLCASSGAAKETQYFGPGTRLLVL.

This rearrangement joins TRBV7-9 to TRBJ1-4; D perhaps matches TRBD1 (5 bases). There are 15 residues in the CDR3. V was shortened by 1 base and J by 7 bases, with 13 bases between the two germline ends. Germline V gene lookup returns CDR1 SEHNR and CDR2 FQNEAQ (reference sequence). The CDR3 region is CASSLEGGDLEKLFF. The CDR3 DNA reads as TGTGCCAGCAGCTTAGAAGGAGGGGACCTTGAAAAACTGTTTTTT.

This chain joins TRBV18 and TRBJ2-3; tentatively, D is TRBD2 (6 bases). The CDR3 length is 16 residues. Looked up from germline, CDR1 is KGHSH and CDR2 is LQKENI. V lost 3 bases, J lost 6 bases, and 19 bases lay in between. Here the CDR3 DNA reads TGTGCCAGCTCACCGGCTGTCGGGGGTATCACGGATACGCAGTATTTT. It yields the protein CASSPAVGGITDTQYF.

The chain joins TRBV10-1 to TRBJ2-1; tentatively, D is TRBD2 (6 bases). The germline V and J ends were trimmed by 6 bases and 3 bases, with 15 bases remaining between them. The CDR3 covers 15 residues. Germline CDR1 WNHNN, CDR2 SYGVQD (reference sequence). The CDR3: CASRPRGFYYNEQFF. The CDR3 coding sequence is TGCGCCAGCAGACCCCGGGGGTTCTACTACAATGAGCAGTTCTTC.

The CDR3 DNA follows: TGCGCCAGCAGTGGGACAGGGGGGACAGATACGCAGTATTTT. This gives the protein CASSGTGGTDTQYF. The chain joins TRBV5-1 to TRBJ2-3; 11 bases are a match to TRBD1. The CDR3 runs 14 residues. J lost 3 bases, V lost 5 bases, and 2 bases had no gene match. From germline, CDR1 is SGHRS and CDR2 YFSETQ. Filled out from reference TRBV5-1 and TRBJ2-3, the complete variable domain reads KAGVTQTPRYLIKTRGQQVTLSCSPISGHRSVSWYQQTPGQGLQFLFEYFSETQRNKGNFPGRFSGRQFSNSRSEMNVSTLELGDSALYLCASSGTGGTDTQYFGPGTRLTVL.

This rearrangement joins TRBV2 to TRBJ1-1; tentative D call: TRBD1 (5 bases). Trimming took off 2 bases at V and 0 bases at J, with 13 bases between the two ends. Germline V lookup: CDR1 SNHLY, CDR2 FYNNEI. The CDR3 runs to 16 residues. This CDR3 is CASSEYSTVMNTEAFF. For the CDR3, the DNA is TGTGCCAGCAGTGAATACTCGACAGTTATGAACACTGAAGCTTTCTTT.

The chain carries TRBV2 and TRBJ1-5; D possibly corresponds to TRBD1 (6 bases). CDR1 and CDR2 (germline): SNHLY, FYNNEI. With 3 bases removed from V and 7 bases from J, the gap between germline ends came to 13 bases. The CDR3 runs 14 residues. The CDR3 nucleotides are TGTGCCAGCAGTGAGGACAGTTCATGGCAGCCCCAGCATTTT. Its translation: CASSEDSSWQPQHF.

The chain combines TRBV5-6 with TRBJ2-3, with D unclear. In germline, CDR1 is SGHDT, CDR2 YYEEEE. This CDR3 region has 14 residues. V lost 3 bases, J lost 0 bases, and 8 bases lay in between. CDR3 residues: CASSSLTSTDTQYF. Here the CDR3 DNA reads TGTGCCAGCAGCTCTTTGACTAGCACAGATACGCAGTATTTT.

In nucleotides, the CDR3 is TGTGCCAGCAGTGGGGGGGTATGGACTGAAGCTTTCTTT. Translated, it gives CASSGGVWTEAFF. The chain combines TRBV27 with TRBJ1-1; D may be TRBD1 (5 bases). CDR1 and CDR2 from the germline V gene are MNHEY and SMNVEV (reference sequence). This CDR3 region has 13 residues. V lost 5 bases, J lost 5 bases, and 12 bases lay in between.

The genes are TRBV14 and TRBJ2-1; 7 positions agree with TRBD2. J gave up 3 bases and V 4 bases, and 12 bases lay outside the gene matches. The germline V gene encodes CDR1 SGHDN and CDR2 FVKESK. The CDR3 has 17 residues. The CDR3 protein is CASSPLSQWTSYNEQFF. DNA for the CDR3: TGTGCCAGCAGCCCCCTGAGCCAGTGGACTAGCTACAATGAGCAGTTCTTC. The variable domain in full, with the rest retrieved from reference TRBV14 and TRBJ2-1, is EAGVTQFPSHSVIEKGQTVTLRCDPISGHDNLYWYRRVMGKEIKFLLHFVKESKQDESGMPNNRFLAERTGGTYSTLKVQPAELEDSGVYFCASSPLSQWTSYNEQFFGPGTRLTVL.

This clone was observed once. The chain combines TRBV7-3 with TRBJ2-3; possible D gene TRBD2, 6 bases. Germline V gene data show CDR1 as SGHTA and CDR2 as FQGTGA. The CDR3 runs to 14 residues. V lost 5 bases, J lost 5 bases, and 14 bases lay in between. CDR3 sequence reads: CASSNSGNEDTQYF. CDR3 nucleotide sequence: TGTGCCAGCAGCAATAGCGGAAATGAAGATACGCAGTATTTT.

The chain combines TRBV7-9 with TRBJ1-5; TRBD1 agrees at 8 bases. V was clipped by 5 bases and J by 4 bases; unmatched bases: 4. CDR3 size: 14 residues. Per germline, CDR1 SEHNR and CDR2 FQNEAQ (reference sequence). The CDR3 loop is CASSQDRANQPQHF. The CDR3 region has the DNA TGTGCCAGCAGCCAGGACAGGGCGAATCAGCCCCAGCATTTT.

V usage is TRBV5-4 and J usage is TRBJ1-6; 7 bases are a match to TRBD1. The CDR3 spans 15 residues. V was pared by 3 bases and J by 7 bases, with 7 bases of the junction left unmatched. The V gene's germline CDR1 is SGHNT and CDR2 YYREEE (reference sequence). The CDR3 DNA reads as TGTGCCAGCAGCTCACAGGGGCGCGGGAATTCACCCCTCCACTTT. Protein product: CASSSQGRGNSPLHF.

This clone was counted only a few times. The chain recombines TRBV6-1 with TRBJ1-6, with a tentative D call TRBD1 (6 bases). Deletions cut 4 bases from V and 4 bases from J, with 17 bases between. Germline V gene lookup returns CDR1 MNHNS and CDR2 SASEGT. This CDR3 has 17 amino acids. The CDR3: CASSVGGRANYNSPLHF. The CDR3 DNA is TGTGCCAGCAGTGTTGGGGGCAGGGCGAATTATAATTCACCCCTCCACTTT.

In its sample, this clone ranks as medium-sized. This sequence joins TRBV4-1 and TRBJ2-7; no reliable D call. V was trimmed by 1 base and J by 0 bases, leaving 10 bases between them. The CDR3 runs 15 residues. The germline V gene encodes CDR1 MGHRA and CDR2 YSYEKL. The CDR3 region is CASSQAHESSYEQYF. The CDR3, as DNA: TGCGCCAGCAGCCAAGCCCACGAGAGCTCCTACGAGCAGTACTTC.

V gene TRBV6-1 combines with J gene TRBJ1-3; D call uncertain. CDR1 is MNHNS and CDR2 is SASEGT in the germline V gene. The ends were cut back, 3 bases at V and 4 bases at J, with 10 bases in the middle. This CDR3 is 14 amino acids long. CDR3 nucleotides: TGTGCCAGCAGTGACCCGGGGTGGGGAAACACCATATATTTT. It encodes CASSDPGWGNTIYF.

The J gene is TRBJ1-3, the V gene TRBV7-2, with 8 bases matching TRBD1. CDR3 length: 17 amino acids. J was trimmed by 0 bases and V by 2 bases; bases with no gene match: 6. Germline V lookup: CDR1 SGHTA, CDR2 FQGNSA. CDR3 in DNA: TGTGCCAGCAGCTTACGGACAGGGTTGGGCTCTGGAAACACCATATATTTT. This codes for CASSLRTGLGSGNTIYF.

V usage is TRBV4-1 and J usage is TRBJ1-3, with D perhaps matching TRBD1 (5 bases). The CDR3 sequence is 19 residues long. Germline-derived CDR1 and CDR2 are MGHRA and YSYEKL. V lost 0 bases and J 0 bases, leaving 18 bases between the germline ends. CDR3 coding DNA: TGCGCCAGCAGCCAAGATCGAGACAGCCCTCAGGACTCTGGAAACACCATATATTTT. As protein: CASSQDRDSPQDSGNTIYF.